Each of the 21 T cell receptor beta chains below was sequenced from the same sample in a study of cytomegalovirus exposure and HLA in healthy donors. PCR used 60 Vbeta primers and 13 Jbeta primers. TCRdb keeps only in-frame clones here, not all; method: immunoSEQ multiplex PCR. The sample has roughly 120,000 clones; approximately 80% are singletons. Sequenced sample: PBMCs. All receptors derive from a male donor in good health and CMV-seronegative.

The J gene is TRBJ2-5, the V gene TRBV9; 13 bases line up with TRBD2. The V gene end was trimmed by 2 bases and the J gene end by 11 bases; junction bases not matched to a gene: 6. The germline V gene has CDR1 SGDLS and CDR2 YYNGEE. This CDR3 has 14 residues. The CDR3 coding sequence is TGTGCCAGCAGCGTCGGGACTAGCGGGAATGAGCAGTACTTC. Protein product: CASSVGTSGNEQYF.

The V call is TRBV5-1, the J call TRBJ1-1; no clear D gene. The V gene's germline CDR1 is SGHRS and CDR2 YFSETQ. V was trimmed by 3 bases and J by 7 bases, leaving 10 bases between them. The CDR3 is 12 residues long. CDR3 bases: TGCGCCAGCAGCTCTCAACAGCTTGAAGCTTTCTTT. It encodes CASSSQQLEAFF.

This clone was picked up a small number of times. This chain connects TRBV6-5 to TRBJ1-4, with TRBD1 matching over 8 bases. Germline CDR1 reads MNHEY; CDR2 reads SVGAGI. The CDR3 is 14 amino acids. Trimming took 8 bases from V and 7 from J; bases not matched to a gene: 9. CDR3 sequence (DNA): TGTGCCAGCGGTCCAGGGGGCGGGTTTGAAAAACTGTTTTTT. This encodes CASGPGGGFEKLFF.

The chain couples TRBV28 to TRBJ1-6; TRBD1 matches 9 bases. V was pared by 5 bases and J by 10 bases, with 12 bases of the junction left unmatched. Germline V gene sequence: CDR1 MDHEN, CDR2 SYDVKM. This CDR3 comprises 16 residues. The CDR3 here is CASSVEDRGFRSPLHF. The DNA for the CDR3 is TGTGCCAGCAGTGTTGAAGACAGGGGGTTTAGATCACCCCTCCACTTT.

V gene TRBV11-3 combines with J gene TRBJ2-2; a possible D gene is TRBD1 (5 bases). Trimming removed 4 bases at V and 6 bases at J, with 9 bases between. CDR1 and CDR2 (germline): SGHNT, YENEEA. This CDR3 comprises 13 residues. The CDR3 spells CASSSTVAGELFF. As DNA, the CDR3 is TGTGCCAGCAGCTCGACAGTCGCCGGGGAGCTGTTTTTT.

In DNA form, the CDR3 reads TGTGCCACCAGCAGAGGGAGACAGGGAAATGAAAAACTGTTTTTT. This sequence encodes CATSRGRQGNEKLFF. The chain carries TRBV15 and TRBJ1-4, with TRBD1 matching 7 bases. Germline V gene data show CDR1 as LNHNV and CDR2 as YYDKDF (reference sequence). The CDR3 runs 15 residues. Trimming cost V 1 base and J 5 bases; bases outside gene matches: 4. The whole variable domain, remainder taken from reference TRBV15 and TRBJ1-4, is DAMVIQNPRYQVTQFGKPVTLSCSQTLNHNVMYWYQQKSSQAPKLLFHYYDKDFNNEADTPDNFQSRRPNTSFCFLDIRSPGLGDTAMYLCATSRGRQGNEKLFFGSGTQLSVL.

The chain carries TRBV10-2 and TRBJ2-1; D remains ambiguous. The germline V gene encodes CDR1 WSHSY and CDR2 SAAADI. The length of the CDR3 is 13 residues. V lost 9 bases, J lost 5 bases, and 14 bases lay in between. The CDR3 sequence is CASGAQKHNEQFF. CDR3 sequence (DNA): TGCGCCAGTGGTGCACAGAAACACAATGAGCAGTTCTTC.

In its sample, this clone was seen a few times. The rearrangement joins TRBV27 to TRBJ1-4; no reliable D call. CDR1 MNHEY and CDR2 SMNVEV come from the germline V gene (reference sequence). V was pared by 10 bases and J by 10 bases, with 19 bases between. The CDR3 covers 13 residues. The CDR3 loop is CATAPNQARKLFF. CDR3 DNA sequence: TGTGCCACCGCCCCCAACCAGGCTCGAAAACTGTTTTTT.

J is TRBJ1-4 and V is TRBV30, with 9 bases fitting TRBD1. The CDR3 covers 17 residues. The germline V gene has CDR1 GTSNPN and CDR2 SVGIG (reference sequence). The ends lost 2 bases at V and 7 bases at J; junction bases unmatched: 14. The CDR3 loop reads CAWSPAFAGQGFEKLFF. For the CDR3, the DNA is TGTGCCTGGAGTCCGGCCTTCGCGGGACAGGGTTTTGAAAAACTGTTTTTT.

The V and J genes are TRBV7-2 and TRBJ2-5, with a tentative D call TRBD2 (6 bases). V was clipped by 5 bases and J by 2 bases, with 18 bases between them. The CDR3 runs 16 residues. Germline assignment: CDR1 SGHTA and CDR2 FQGNSA. CDR3 coding DNA: TGTGCCAGCAGCCCGGGACTCATCGCGGGGCAAGAGACCCAGTACTTC. Translation: CASSPGLIAGQETQYF.

This sequence joins TRBV7-9 and TRBJ2-7, with 9 nucleotides matching TRBD1. The CDR3 consists of 15 residues. Germline V gene data show CDR1 as SEHNR and CDR2 as FQNEAQ (reference sequence). Germline trimming cut 5 bases from V and 5 bases from J; bases unmatched to any gene: 10. In nucleotides, the CDR3 is TGTGCCAGCAGCGCCAAGACAGGGGGGGATCACGAGCAGTACTTC. Translation: CASSAKTGGDHEQYF.

This clone occurred a few times. The chain couples TRBV10-3 to TRBJ2-6; 11 bases fit TRBD2. Trimming took 6 bases from V and 3 from J; bases not matched to a gene: 7. Germline CDR1 is ENHRY and CDR2 is SYGVKD. The CDR3 is made up of 17 amino acids. The CDR3 reads CAISPTSGIGGANVLTF. The CDR3 DNA reads as TGTGCCATCAGCCCGACTAGCGGGATAGGTGGGGCCAACGTCCTGACTTTC.

This chain uses TRBV14 with TRBJ2-7; 7 bases agree with TRBD1. CDR3 size: 14 residues. With V trimmed by 5 bases and J by 2 bases, 6 bases remained unmatched. Germline-derived CDR1 and CDR2 are SGHDN and FVKESK. CDR3 loop: CASSVNRGPYEQYF. CDR3 coding DNA: TGTGCCAGCAGCGTAAACAGGGGCCCCTACGAGCAGTACTTC.

This chain joins TRBV11-2 and TRBJ2-5, with D maybe TRBD1 (5 bases). V was trimmed by 5 bases and J by 8 bases, leaving 18 bases between them. Per the germline V gene, CDR1 is SGHAT and CDR2 is FQNNGV. This CDR3 is 14 amino acids long. Here the CDR3 DNA reads TGTGCCAGCAGCCAGGTCCGACAGACCGGAACCCAGTACTTC. This codes for CASSQVRQTGTQYF.

The rearrangement uses TRBV10-3 and TRBJ2-3, with D possibly matching TRBD2 (7 bases). Germline assignment: CDR1 ENHRY and CDR2 SYGVKD. Deletions cut 2 bases from V and 1 base from J, with 19 bases between. The CDR3 is 18 residues long. CDR3: CAISEMGRGGVGTDTQYF. For the CDR3, the DNA is TGTGCCATCAGTGAGATGGGCAGGGGAGGGGTGGGCACAGATACGCAGTATTTT.

The rearrangement links TRBV5-1 to TRBJ2-7; D might be TRBD1 (6 bases). The V gene lost 4 bases and the J gene lost 0 bases, with 14 bases spanning the gap. Germline lookup yields CDR1 SGHRS and CDR2 YFSETQ. The CDR3 runs to 15 residues. CDR3 nucleotide sequence: TGCGCCAGCAGCCCGACAGGCTCAAGCTCCTACGAGCAGTACTTC. Its protein product is CASSPTGSSSYEQYF.

The V call is TRBV7-9, the J call TRBJ2-1; no clear D. CDR3 length: 16 residues. Per germline, CDR1 SEHNR and CDR2 FQNEAQ (reference sequence). Trimming removed 5 bases at V and 2 bases at J, with 16 bases between. The DNA for the CDR3 is TGTGCCAGCAGCCCTAAATCAGGTGAACCCTACAATGAGCAGTTCTTC. Amino acid sequence: CASSPKSGEPYNEQFF.

This clone was seen once. The rearrangement joins TRBV4-2 to TRBJ1-2, with 10 nucleotides matching TRBD1. Trimming removed 0 bases from V and 3 bases from J; junction bases left unmatched: 1. The CDR3 runs to 15 residues. Germline loops: CDR1 LGHNA, CDR2 YNFKEQ. The CDR3: CASSQDGTGDYGYTF. CDR3 DNA: TGTGCCAGCAGCCAAGACGGGACAGGGGACTATGGCTACACCTTC.

This clone showed up just a few times. This chain links TRBV4-3 with TRBJ1-2; no clear D. Germline loops: CDR1 LGHNA, CDR2 YSLEER. The CDR3 spans 15 residues. V dropped 1 base and J dropped 4 bases, with 13 bases sitting between them. CDR3 nucleotides: TGCGCCAGCAGCCAAGTCCAGGAGGGATCCTATGGCTACACCTTC. It encodes CASSQVQEGSYGYTF.

The V gene is TRBV15, the J gene TRBJ1-5, with D unclear. CDR3 length: 12 amino acids. Germline assignment: CDR1 LNHNV and CDR2 YYDKDF (reference sequence). V was shortened by 9 bases and J by 5 bases, with 11 bases between the two germline ends. The CDR3 nucleotides read TGTGCCACGTCGTCAGTGGATCAGCCCCAGCATTTT. Its translation: CATSSVDQPQHF. Filled out from reference TRBV15 and TRBJ1-5, the complete variable domain reads DAMVIQNPRYQVTQFGKPVTLSCSQTLNHNVMYWYQQKSSQAPKLLFHYYDKDFNNEADTPDNFQSRRPNTSFCFLDIRSPGLGDTAMYLCATSSVDQPQHFGDGTRLSIL.

The J gene is TRBJ2-3, the V gene TRBV7-9; D not certain. The CDR3 consists of 15 residues. V was shortened by 2 bases and J by 5 bases, with 14 bases between the two germline ends. Germline V gene lookup returns CDR1 SEHNR and CDR2 FQNEAQ (reference sequence). Written as DNA, the CDR3 is TGTGCCAGCAGCTTACTCCAGGCCCTGGGAGATACGCAGTATTTT. It codes for CASSLLQALGDTQYF.